Shown below are 29 T cell receptor beta chains from a single sample sequenced in a study of blood T cell repertoires in COVID-19. The assay was immunoSEQ multiplex PCR, and TCRdb's table has in-frame clones only and misses some. The sample contains roughly 100,000 clones, 80% to 90% of which appear only once. The specimen sequenced was peripheral blood. The source is a man older than 75 with acute or convalescent COVID-19.

The chain combines TRBV7-2 with TRBJ2-3, with TRBD2 matching 10 bases. The CDR3 has 19 residues. From germline, CDR1 is SGHTA and CDR2 FQGNSA. V trimming: 0 bases; J trimming: 0 bases; junction bases outside the gene matches: 9. In DNA, the CDR3 is TGTGCCAGCAGCTTAGCGTTAGCTAGCGGGAGTCTGAGCACAGATACGCAGTATTTT. Translated: CASSLALASGSLSTDTQYF.

The chain uses TRBV9 and TRBJ2-5, with 9 bases lining up with TRBD1. From germline, CDR1 is SGDLS and CDR2 YYNGEE. The ends lost 3 bases at V and 2 bases at J; junction bases unmatched: 2. The CDR3 runs 14 residues. CDR3 nucleotides: TGTGCCAGCAGCGCCGGACAGGGGCAAGAGACCCAGTACTTC. It is translated as CASSAGQGQETQYF.

In its sample, this clone was seen once. V and J are TRBV18 and TRBJ1-2; the match to TRBD1 covers 9 bases. Germline loops: CDR1 KGHSH, CDR2 LQKENI. Trimming took 3 bases from V and 2 from J; bases not matched to a gene: 10. The CDR3 runs 17 residues. CDR3 nucleotides: TGTGCCAGCTCACCTTACGATAGCGGGACAGGGAACTATGGCTACACCTTC. Protein: CASSPYDSGTGNYGYTF.

This clone was counted a single time. J is TRBJ1-4 and V is TRBV19; D is perhaps TRBD1 (5 bases). The CDR3 length is 16 residues. Germline CDR1 and CDR2: LNHDA and SQIVND (reference sequence). The V end lost 1 base, the J end lost 5 bases, and 14 bases lay between the germline ends. The CDR3 region has the DNA TGTGCCAGTAGTATAGGAAACGGACACTCCAATGAAAAACTGTTTTTT. This codes for CASSIGNGHSNEKLFF.

The chain employs TRBV12-3 or TRBV12-4 and TRBJ2-7; D is unresolved. V lost 3 bases and J lost 1, with 7 bases in between. This CDR3 is 13 amino acids long. In DNA, the CDR3 is TGTGCCAGCAGTTTTGGCAGTTCCTACGAGCAGTACTTC. It yields the protein CASSFGSSYEQYF.

The genes are TRBV27 and TRBJ2-3, with TRBD1 as a possible D gene (5 bases). The CDR3 runs to 15 residues. CDR1 is MNHEY, CDR2 SMNVEV, per germline (reference sequence). Deletions cut 6 bases from V and 2 bases from J, with 15 bases between. CDR3 DNA sequence: TGTGCCAGCAGCCTCGTACCAGGGAACACAGATACGCAGTATTTT. Its protein product is CASSLVPGNTDTQYF.

This rearrangement joins TRBV2 to TRBJ1-1; possibly TRBD1 for D (6 bases). V lost 6 bases and J 2 bases, leaving 10 bases between the germline ends. The CDR3 totals 13 residues. Germline assignment: CDR1 SNHLY and CDR2 FYNNEI. The CDR3 bases are TGTGCCAGCAGGAAAGGGGGAAACACTGAAGCTTTCTTT. This translates into CASRKGGNTEAFF.

V gene TRBV19 combines with J gene TRBJ2-1, with a tentative D call TRBD2 (6 bases). The CDR3 is 14 amino acids. The V and J ends lost 2 bases and 6 bases respectively, with 11 bases between them. CDR1 is LNHDA, CDR2 SQIVND, per germline (reference sequence). CDR3 DNA: TGTGCCAGTAGTATACGGACTATTCCCAATGAGCAGTTCTTC. Translating gives CASSIRTIPNEQFF.

The chain employs TRBV28 and TRBJ1-5; 7 nucleotides align to TRBD1. Trimming removed 6 bases from V and 7 bases from J; junction bases left unmatched: 15. Germline-derived CDR1 and CDR2 are MDHEN and SYDVKM. The CDR3 is made up of 16 amino acids. This CDR3 reads CASRPPSPGGLQPQHF. The CDR3 DNA follows: TGTGCCAGCAGACCTCCTTCCCCAGGGGGTCTACAGCCCCAGCATTTT.

This clone was detected once. The V gene is TRBV15, the J gene TRBJ2-1; 8 nucleotides match TRBD2. This CDR3 has 14 amino acids. V dropped 6 bases and J dropped 8; count of bases not matched to a gene: 9. Germline V gene data show CDR1 as LNHNV and CDR2 as YYDKDF (reference sequence). CDR3 bases: TGTGCCACCAGACTGAGCGGGAGTCGGGATGAGCAGTTCTTC. Translating gives CATRLSGSRDEQFF.

This chain links TRBV6-5 with TRBJ2-2; maybe TRBD1 (5 bases). The CDR3 spans 15 residues. The germline gives CDR1 MNHEY, CDR2 SVGAGI. Deletions cut 5 bases from V and 5 bases from J, with 15 bases between. CDR3 amino acids: CASSHLSKGTGELFF. In nucleotides, the CDR3 is TGTGCCAGCAGTCATCTCTCGAAGGGGACCGGGGAGCTGTTTTTT.

V gene TRBV11-1 combines with J gene TRBJ2-7; no clear D. The CDR3 is 13 amino acids. V dropped 4 bases and J dropped 4 bases, with 11 bases sitting between them. Germline CDR1 reads SGHAT; CDR2 reads FQDESV (reference sequence). The CDR3 DNA follows: TGTGCCAGCAGCTCTAACGGTTGGTACGAGCAGTACTTC. Encoded protein: CASSSNGWYEQYF.

The rearrangement joins TRBV9 to TRBJ1-2; TRBD1 matches 7 bases. Germline V gives CDR1 SGDLS, CDR2 YYNGEE. Germline trimming cut 0 bases from V and 8 bases from J; bases unmatched to any gene: 4. The CDR3 extends over 13 amino acids. The CDR3 DNA sequence: TGTGCCAGCAGCGTAGAAGGGGGCCAGGGCTACACCTTC. Translated, it gives CASSVEGGQGYTF.

V gene TRBV11-1 combines with J gene TRBJ2-1; 13 bases map to TRBD2. Germline V lookup: CDR1 SGHAT, CDR2 FQDESV (reference sequence). The CDR3 has 15 amino acids. With 5 bases clipped from V and 6 bases from J, the junction kept 4 bases outside the gene matches. CDR3 protein: CASSTRLAGGNEQFF. DNA of the CDR3: TGTGCCAGCAGCACCCGACTAGCGGGGGGCAATGAGCAGTTCTTC.

The chain couples TRBV28 to TRBJ2-1; 8 bases are a match to TRBD2. Germline loops: CDR1 MDHEN, CDR2 SYDVKM. This CDR3 is 18 amino acids long. J lost 0 bases, V lost 3 bases, and 10 bases had no gene match. CDR3 residues: CASSFSPGLASSYNEQFF. In nucleotides, the CDR3 is TGTGCCAGCAGTTTTTCCCCCGGACTAGCAAGCTCCTACAATGAGCAGTTCTTC.

V gene TRBV6-5 combines with J gene TRBJ1-1, with D hard to call. The CDR3 has 14 amino acids. Trimming removed 10 bases at V and 3 bases at J, with 18 bases between. Per the germline V gene, CDR1 is MNHEY and CDR2 is SVGAGI. Written as DNA, the CDR3 is TGTGCCACCAGGTCAGCGGTCGACCACACTGAAGCTTTCTTT. Its protein is CATRSAVDHTEAFF.

This clone occurred a few times. V and J are TRBV5-8 and TRBJ1-2; TRBD1 agrees at 7 bases. Germline CDR1 reads SGHTS; CDR2 reads YDEGEE. V lost 6 bases and J lost 4; bases outside the gene matches: 6. The CDR3 is made up of 13 amino acids. The CDR3 DNA is TGTGCCAGCACCCAGGGACAGACCTATGGCTACACCTTC. Translated: CASTQGQTYGYTF.

This clone has a handful of counts. The J gene is TRBJ2-5, the V gene TRBV6-2 or TRBV6-3; 8 bases line up with TRBD1. V dropped 2 bases and J dropped 5; count of bases not matched to a gene: 16. The CDR3 covers 18 residues. Germline V CDR1 and CDR2: MNHEY, SVGEGT. DNA of the CDR3: TGTGCCAGCAGTTACACCTCCACGGACAGGGTGAATAGCGAGACCCAGTACTTC. Protein sequence: CASSYTSTDRVNSETQYF.

This chain uses TRBV28 with TRBJ2-1, with TRBD2 identical over 11 bases. The germline CDR1 and CDR2 sequences are MDHEN and SYDVKM. After removal of 6 bases from V and 5 bases from J, the junction contained 6 bases not matched to a gene. This CDR3 has 15 residues. In DNA form, the CDR3 reads TGTGCCAGCAGCAAACCGGGACTAGCGGACAATGAGCAGTTCTTC. Encoded protein: CASSKPGLADNEQFF.

The CDR3 sequence: CASSPPFSGQDGYTF. The CDR3 bases are TGTGCCAGCAGCCCCCCCTTTTCAGGGCAGGATGGCTACACCTTC. V usage is TRBV3-1 (or the pseudogene TRBV3-2) and J usage is TRBJ1-2; possible D gene TRBD1, 5 bases. The CDR3 runs to 15 residues. Looked up from germline, CDR1 is LGHDT and CDR2 is YNNKEL (reference sequence). V shed 4 bases and J shed 6 bases, with 18 bases lying between them.

This clone was seen a single time. The chain is built from TRBV5-4 and TRBJ2-5, with 12 bases lining up with TRBD2. With 0 bases clipped from V and 4 bases from J, the junction kept 7 bases outside the gene matches. The CDR3 loop spans 17 amino acids. The V gene's germline CDR1 is SGHNT and CDR2 YYREEE (reference sequence). The CDR3 sequence is CASSLGTSGNSRETQYF. As DNA, the CDR3 is TGTGCCAGCAGCTTGGGGACTAGCGGGAATTCGCGAGAGACCCAGTACTTC.

The CDR3 sequence: CASSERPKDEQFF. The CDR3 nucleotides are TGTGCCAGCAGTGAGAGGCCGAAAGATGAGCAGTTCTTC. The rearrangement links TRBV6-1 to TRBJ2-1, with D unresolved. Trimming pared 3 bases from V and 8 bases from J, leaving 11 bases between. Germline V gene data show CDR1 as MNHNS and CDR2 as SASEGT. This CDR3 region has 13 residues.

J is TRBJ2-2 and V is TRBV11-2; maybe TRBD2 (6 bases). V was cut by 2 bases and J by 5 bases, with 12 bases left in between. The length of the CDR3 is 15 residues. The germline CDR1 and CDR2 sequences are SGHAT and FQNNGV. The CDR3 is CASSLLGGPTGELFF. The CDR3 DNA reads as TGTGCCAGCAGCTTATTGGGGGGACCGACCGGGGAGCTGTTTTTT.

This clone turned up a few times. The V call is TRBV11-3, the J call TRBJ1-1; D is undetermined. V dropped 3 bases and J dropped 6 bases, with 11 bases sitting between them. CDR3 length: 13 residues. The germline gives CDR1 SGHNT, CDR2 YENEEA. The CDR3 loop reads CASSFGVGAEAFF. CDR3 sequence (DNA): TGTGCCAGCAGCTTTGGAGTAGGAGCTGAAGCTTTCTTT.

V is TRBV5-4 and J is TRBJ2-5; D perhaps matches TRBD2 (6 bases). V lost 3 bases to trimming and J lost 4 bases, with 13 bases between them. This CDR3 is 14 amino acids long. Germline V gives CDR1 SGHNT, CDR2 YYREEE (reference sequence). CDR3 amino acids: CASSSSGSRETQYF. CDR3 nucleotides: TGTGCCAGCAGCTCATCCGGGAGTCGAGAGACCCAGTACTTC.

This chain connects TRBV2 to TRBJ1-2; 12 bases agree with TRBD1. J was trimmed by 4 bases and V by 6 bases; bases with no gene match: 3. CDR3 length equals 14 residues. Germline V gene lookup returns CDR1 SNHLY and CDR2 FYNNEI. The CDR3 DNA is TGTGCCAGCAGGGGACAGGGGGCCGGCTATGGCTACACCTTC. Translated, it gives CASRGQGAGYGYTF.

The CDR3 nucleotides are TGTGCCAGCAGCCCCCTTAGAGAGAGGGCCTATGGCTACACCTTC. This codes for CASSPLRERAYGYTF. The chain has TRBV7-9 and TRBJ1-2, with unresolved D. V gave up 5 bases and J gave up 4 bases, with 17 bases separating them. The CDR3 loop spans 15 amino acids. The germline V gene has CDR1 SEHNR and CDR2 FQNEAQ (reference sequence).

The chain couples TRBV24-1 to TRBJ2-5; 7 bases match TRBD1. Germline V gene data show CDR1 as KGHDR and CDR2 as SFDVKD. The CDR3 is made up of 15 amino acids. V lost 4 bases and J lost 2; bases outside the gene matches: 6. The CDR3 spells CATSDQTGPQETQYF. CDR3 in DNA: TGTGCCACCAGTGACCAGACAGGGCCGCAAGAGACCCAGTACTTC.

V usage is TRBV3-1 (or the pseudogene TRBV3-2) and J usage is TRBJ2-7; D is unresolved. CDR3 length equals 14 residues. Trimming cost V 0 bases and J 5 bases, with 11 bases left between them. Germline V gene sequence: CDR1 LGHDT, CDR2 YNNKEL (reference sequence). The chain's CDR3 is CASSQDRQLHEQYF. In DNA, the CDR3 is TGTGCCAGCAGCCAAGACAGGCAGTTACACGAGCAGTACTTC.